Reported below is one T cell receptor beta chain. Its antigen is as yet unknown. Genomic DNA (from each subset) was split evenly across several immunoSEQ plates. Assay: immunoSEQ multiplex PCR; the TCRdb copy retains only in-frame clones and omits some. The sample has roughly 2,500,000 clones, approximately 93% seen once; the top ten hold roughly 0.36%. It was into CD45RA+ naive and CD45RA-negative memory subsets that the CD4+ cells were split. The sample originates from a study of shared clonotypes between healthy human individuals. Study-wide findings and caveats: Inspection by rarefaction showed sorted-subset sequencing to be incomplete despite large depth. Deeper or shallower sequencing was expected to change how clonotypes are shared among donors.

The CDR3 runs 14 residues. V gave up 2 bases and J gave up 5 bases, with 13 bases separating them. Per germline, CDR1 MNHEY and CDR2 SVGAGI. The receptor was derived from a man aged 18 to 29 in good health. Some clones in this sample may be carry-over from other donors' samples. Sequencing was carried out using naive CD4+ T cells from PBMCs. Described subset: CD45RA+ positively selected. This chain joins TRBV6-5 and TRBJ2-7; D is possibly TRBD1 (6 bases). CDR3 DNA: TGTGCCAGCAGTTACAATCCAGGGGAACACGAGCAGTACTTC. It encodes CASSYNPGEHEQYF.